This T cell receptor beta chain was recorded in a study of metastatic and nonmetastatic thyroid tumors. For the study at large: Across peripheral blood and tumor or nodule tissue samples taken from malignant and benign thyroid patients, the repertoires were compared with one another.

The CDR3 covers 14 residues. Germline values: CDR1 SGHTA, CDR2 FQGTGA. The V and J ends lost 5 bases and 12 bases respectively, with 23 bases between them. TCRdb re-analyzed the PCR reads using MiXCR. The sample holds fewer than 25,000 clones, 25% to 30% seen once. No patient received treatment before thyroid surgery. Findings of the study overall: Significantly higher TCR beta diversity was reportedly seen in malignant thyroid tumors than benign nodules, in blood and tumor.

As regards this clone: Its target is not known.

Sequencing was performed on blood. The TCR comes from a male donor with papillary thyroid cancer or a benign thyroid nodule (not recorded which). Some clones in this sample may be carry-over from other donors' samples. The genes are TRBV7-3 and TRBJ2-7; possibly TRBD1 or TRBD2 for D (5 bases each). The chain's CDR3 is CASSPTATGTLLYF. The CDR3 DNA sequence: TGTGCCAGCAGCCCTACGGCAACCGGGACCCTCCTGTACTTC.